These T cell receptor beta chains were read from a single sample in a study of post-analysis software for immune sequencing data. TCRdb re-analysed the PCR reads in MiXCR, keeping a single row per CDR3 protein. The sample yields approximately 690,000 distinct CDR3 sequences, more than 50% seen once. The sequenced sample consisted of blood. The receptors come from a girl aged 2 to 10 with multiple sclerosis. The CDR3 runs from the conserved cysteine through the conserved F or W. The D gene is left open where the match is weak. The listing skips clone size in some rows; elsewhere it reads once, few, many or a size class.

-,TRBV25-1,TRBJ1-4,-,TGTGCCAGCAGTGATCACGGGGGGACTTGGAATGAAAAACTGTTTTTT,CASSDHGGTWNEKLFF
-,TRBV10-3,TRBJ1-4,-,TGTGCTTCACACGCCGCGAATGAAAAACTGTTTTTT,CASHAANEKLFF
-,TRBV28,TRBJ2-6,few,TGTGCCAGCAGTTTGTTTCTGGGAGCCAACGTCCTGACTTTC,CASSLFLGANVLTF
-,TRBV15,TRBJ2-1,few,TGTGCCACCAGCAGAGATCAGGAGTCCAATGAGCAGTTCTTC,CATSRDQESNEQFF
-,TRBV6-2/TRBV6-3,TRBJ2-7,few,TGTGCCAGCAGTCCTCGGGACTTGTCTCGGGGCGAGCAGTACTTC,CASSPRDLSRGEQYF
-,TRBV29-1,TRBJ2-5,few,TGCAGCGTTTCGGTTGATCCGGGCCCTGGGAAGACCCAGTACTTC,CSVSVDPGPGKTQYF
-,TRBV5-1,TRBJ1-2,-,TGCGCCAGCAGCTTGGGGGAGAATGGCTACACCTTC,CASSLGENGYTF
TRBD2,TRBV6-2/TRBV6-3,TRBJ2-2,-,TGTGCCAGCAATTTGGGAGCGGGGGGGTCCGCGAACACCGGGGAGCTGTTTTTT,CASNLGAGGSANTGELFF
TRBD2,TRBV6-4,TRBJ2-3,-,TGTGCCACCAGGACTAGCGCGAGCACAGATACGCAGTATTTT,CATRTSASTDTQYF
-,TRBV6-6,TRBJ2-3,-,TGTGCCAGCAGTCTAGCAGGGGTCCCAGATACGCAGTATTTT,CASSLAGVPDTQYF
-,TRBV6-5,TRBJ2-7,-,TGTGCCAGCAGTTACTCAGTAGGCGAGCAGTACTTC,CASSYSVGEQYF
-,TRBV4-1,TRBJ1-1,-,TGCGCCAGCAGCCAATTGGAACAGGGGAACACTGAAGCTTTCTTT,CASSQLEQGNTEAFF
-,TRBV11-2,TRBJ2-7,-,TGTGCCAGCAGCTTAGGTTGGCGGGCGAGCTCCTACGAGCAGTACTTC,CASSLGWRASSYEQYF
-,TRBV12-3/TRBV12-4,TRBJ2-5,-,TGTGCCAGCAGTTTGGGGGCGGTGGAGACCCAGTACTTC,CASSLGAVETQYF
-,TRBV20-1,TRBJ2-5,few,TGCAGTGCTAGAGATGTGCAAGAGACCCAGTACTTC,CSARDVQETQYF
TRBD1,TRBV7-2,TRBJ2-4,few,TGTGCCAGCAGCTCACTAGGGACAGGCCCCCCCATTCAGTACTTC,CASSSLGTGPPIQYF
TRBD2,TRBV5-1,TRBJ2-1,once,TGCGCCAGCTTCCGGGACTATCTAGAGCAGTTCTTC,CASFRDYLEQFF
-,TRBV11-2,TRBJ2-3,-,TGTGCCAGCAGCTTTAGTGTAATTATGGGCACAGATACGCAGTATTTT,CASSFSVIMGTDTQYF
TRBD2,TRBV7-2,TRBJ2-1,-,TGTGCCAGCAGCTCCCCAAGCGGGGGAGGATTGCGGGATGAGCAGTTCTTC,CASSSPSGGGLRDEQFF
TRBD2,TRBV5-1,TRBJ2-3,-,TGCGCCAGCAGCTTGGCCCTTTTCGCCGGGAGGGACACAGATACGCAGTATTTT,CASSLALFAGRDTDTQYF
TRBD1,TRBV9,TRBJ1-1,-,TGTGCCAGCAGCGGATGGACAGGGGAAAGGTACACTGAAGCTTTCTTT,CASSGWTGERYTEAFF
-,TRBV6-2/TRBV6-3,TRBJ1-2,-,TGTGCCAGCAGTCCCTCGGGACGGGACATCGGTGGCTACACCTTC,CASSPSGRDIGGYTF
TRBD2,TRBV6-1,TRBJ2-3,-,TGTGCCAGCAGAACTGGGACTAGCGGGCCTAGCACAGATACGCAGTATTTT,CASRTGTSGPSTDTQYF
-,TRBV2,TRBJ2-1,-,TGTGCCAGCAGGGTCTTAACACCGGGCCCTTACAATGAGCAGTTCTTC,CASRVLTPGPYNEQFF
-,TRBV6-5,TRBJ2-2,-,TGTGCCAGCAGTTACACGACACAGTCCACCGGGGAGCTGTTTTTT,CASSYTTQSTGELFF
TRBD2,TRBV6-1,TRBJ2-7,-,TGTGCCAGCAGGGCGACTAGCGGGAGTGACTACGAGCAGTACTTC,CASRATSGSDYEQYF
TRBD1,TRBV28,TRBJ1-2,-,TGTGCCAGCAGCTCCGGACAGGTCCAAAACTATGGCTACACCTTC,CASSSGQVQNYGYTF
TRBD2,TRBV12-3/TRBV12-4,TRBJ2-1,-,TGTGCCAGCAGTTTCCCTAGCGGGAGACCCAATGAGCAGTTCTTC,CASSFPSGRPNEQFF
-,TRBV6-2/TRBV6-3,TRBJ2-5,-,TGTGCCAGCAGTTACCTGGGACGGGAAGAGACCCAGTACTTC,CASSYLGREETQYF
TRBD1,TRBV6-2/TRBV6-3,TRBJ1-5,-,TGTGCCAGCAGTTGGGGGACAGTGAGCAATCAGCCCCAGCATTTT,CASSWGTVSNQPQHF
TRBD1,TRBV6-5,TRBJ2-1,few,TGTGCCAGCAGGAGGGACAGGGGGTTTGAGCAGTTCTTC,CASRRDRGFEQFF
-,TRBV21-1,TRBJ1-5,-,TGTGCCAGCAGCACTCCCCGGGACAGTAATCAGCCCCAGCATTTT,CASSTPRDSNQPQHF
-,TRBV7-8,TRBJ2-1,-,TGTACCAGCAGGCCGGTCTTAAACTCCTACAATGAGCAGTTCTTC,CTSRPVLNSYNEQFF
-,TRBV5-5,TRBJ2-7,-,TGTGCCAGCAGCTTTACTCCCCCCGTCACCTGGACCTACGAGCAGTACTTC,CASSFTPPVTWTYEQYF
TRBD1,TRBV3-1,TRBJ2-7,-,TGTGCCAGCAGCCAAGGGACAGGGGGCGACCCCGAGCAGTACTTC,CASSQGTGGDPEQYF
-,TRBV6-1,TRBJ2-6,few,TGTGCCAGCAGTGAAGACCCGAACTCTGGGGCCAACGTCCTGACTTTC,CASSEDPNSGANVLTF
-,TRBV27,TRBJ1-2,-,TGTGCCAGCAGTTTATGGGCCAGGGGCGGCTATGGCTACACCTTC,CASSLWARGGYGYTF
-,TRBV20-1,TRBJ2-3,-,TGCAGTGCTGGGTCGGGATACACAGATACGCAGTATTTT,CSAGSGYTDTQYF
-,TRBV11-2,TRBJ1-2,once,TGTGCCAGCAGCGATCAACAGGGACCTCTCTCCTATGGCTACACCTTC,CASSDQQGPLSYGYTF
-,TRBV20-1,TRBJ1-2,once,TGCAGTGCCCAAGAGCAGGGGTTGGGTGGCTACACCTTC,CSAQEQGLGGYTF
-,TRBV6-2/TRBV6-3,TRBJ2-5,few,TGTGCCAGCAGTTACCCGCAGCAAGAGACCCAGTACTTC,CASSYPQQETQYF
TRBD1,TRBV5-1,TRBJ2-3,-,TGCGCCAGCAATAGGGGGCACAGCACAGATACGCAGTATTTT,CASNRGHSTDTQYF
-,TRBV5-1,TRBJ2-1,-,TGCGCCAGCGGCGGGTCTACAGGGCACAATGAGCAGTTCTTC,CASGGSTGHNEQFF
TRBD1,TRBV20-1,TRBJ2-4,-,TGCAGTGCCAAGGACAGGGGGGAAGCCAAAAACATTCAGTACTTC,CSAKDRGEAKNIQYF
-,TRBV7-6,TRBJ1-6,-,TGTGCCAGCAGCGAGTCAAATAATTCACCCCTCCACTTT,CASSESNNSPLHF
TRBD1,TRBV20-1,TRBJ2-2,-,TGCAGTGCTAGGGGACAGGGGGACACCGGGGAGCTGTTTTTT,CSARGQGDTGELFF
TRBD1,TRBV3-1,TRBJ2-5,few,TGTGCCAGCAGGGTTACAGGGGCGGCGACCCAGTACTTC,CASRVTGAATQYF
TRBD1,TRBV7-8,TRBJ2-2,-,TGTGCCAGCAGCTTAGCGAGGAGACAGGGTTTTAACGGGGAGCTGTTTTTT,CASSLARRQGFNGELFF
TRBD1,TRBV12-3/TRBV12-4,TRBJ1-6,-,TGTGCCAGCAAAACGACAGGGGGCGTCTTCGATTCACCCCTCCACTTT,CASKTTGGVFDSPLHF
-,TRBV10-3,TRBJ2-7,-,TGTGCCATCAGGTCGGGGCCCGAGGCCTACAATGAGCAGTACTTC,CAIRSGPEAYNEQYF
TRBD1,TRBV5-1,TRBJ2-1,few,TGCGCCAGCAGCCGGTACCGGGACAGGGGACAAGATGAGCAGTTCTTC,CASSRYRDRGQDEQFF
-,TRBV15,TRBJ1-1,-,TGTGCCACCAGGTGGTCCGGGAACACTGAAGCTTTCTTT,CATRWSGNTEAFF
-,TRBV20-1,TRBJ1-1,-,TGCAGTGCTATCCTCCAGGGGCGTCCCGCTGAAGCTTTCTTT,CSAILQGRPAEAFF
TRBD2,TRBV10-3,TRBJ2-6,-,TGTGCCATCGGTGCGGGGGGTCTCAGGAGTGGGGCCAACGTCCTGACTTTC,CAIGAGGLRSGANVLTF
-,TRBV29-1,TRBJ1-4,-,TGCAGTGGGGGAGATCCAACTAATGAAAAACTGTTTTTT,CSGGDPTNEKLFF
TRBD1,TRBV10-3,TRBJ1-2,few,TGTGCCATCAGTCCGGGACAGGGGTCCCCTAACTATGGCTACACCTTC,CAISPGQGSPNYGYTF